This T cell receptor (beta chain) emerged from a study of early T cells in non-severe SARS-CoV-2 infection. Study-wide points: Missing private and CD4 specificities, VDJdb matching favored anti-spike CD8 responses.

Comment on this clonotype: The antigen is undetermined.

V gave up 6 bases and J gave up 5 bases, with 13 bases separating them. The CDR3 contains 13 residues. cDNA molecules, individually, were tagged with unique molecular identifiers. TCRdb re-called the 5' RACE reads with MiXCR, one entry per CDR3 protein. The sample yields 65,000 to 85,000 distinct CDR3 sequences, more than 8% seen once. This chain links TRBV12-3 or TRBV12-4 with TRBJ1-1; D gene unclear. The sequence came from an adult who was a healthcare worker with PCR-confirmed SARS-CoV-2 infection or an uninfected control (not recorded which). This material consisted of whole blood, taken at baseline. The CDR3, as DNA: TGTGCCAGCAGCCTCGGACCGATTACTGAAGCTTTCTTT. It encodes CASSLGPITEAFF.